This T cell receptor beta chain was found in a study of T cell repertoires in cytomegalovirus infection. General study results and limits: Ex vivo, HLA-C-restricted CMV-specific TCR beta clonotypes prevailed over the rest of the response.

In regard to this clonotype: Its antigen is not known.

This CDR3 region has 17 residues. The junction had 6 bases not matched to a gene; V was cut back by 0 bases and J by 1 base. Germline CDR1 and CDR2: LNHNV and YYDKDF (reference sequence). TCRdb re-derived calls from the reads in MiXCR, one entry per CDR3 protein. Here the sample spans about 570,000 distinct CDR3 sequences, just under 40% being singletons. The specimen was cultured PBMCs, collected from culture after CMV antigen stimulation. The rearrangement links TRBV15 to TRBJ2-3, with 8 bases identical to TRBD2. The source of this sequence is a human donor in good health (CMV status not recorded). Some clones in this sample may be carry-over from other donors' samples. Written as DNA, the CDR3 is TGTGCCACCAGCAGAGATCGGGACGGGGGGGGCACAGATACGCAGTATTTT. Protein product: CATSRDRDGGGTDTQYF.